This T cell receptor (beta chain) was found in a study of blood T cell repertoires in COVID-19. In the study overall: Researchers got acute and convalescent COVID-19 samples from the United States, Italy and Spain. The analysed material was cDNA or gDNA that came from T cells, B-cell-depleted T cells, or PBMCs.

In the original workflow: Scientists estimated how many nucleated cells there were by amplifying reference gene primers. Profiled with immunoSEQ multiplex PCR; TCRdb holds only in-frame clones, not every one. The V and J calls and the clone size are those of that table, but D and trimming were determined from the DNA. The repertoire consists of roughly 200,000 clones, with 75% to 90% occurring once and the leading ten covering approximately 7%. The CDR3 covers 14 residues. From germline, CDR1 is SGHRS and CDR2 YFSETQ. J lost 6 bases, V lost 4 bases, and 7 bases had no gene match. The chain couples TRBV5-1 to TRBJ2-7; 10 positions agree with TRBD1. Material: peripheral blood. This clonotype was obtained from a man aged 35 to 55 with acute or convalescent COVID-19. This CDR3 reads CASSLGQGMGEQYF. Written as DNA, the CDR3 is TGCGCCAGCAGCCTGGGACAGGGGATGGGCGAGCAGTACTTC.